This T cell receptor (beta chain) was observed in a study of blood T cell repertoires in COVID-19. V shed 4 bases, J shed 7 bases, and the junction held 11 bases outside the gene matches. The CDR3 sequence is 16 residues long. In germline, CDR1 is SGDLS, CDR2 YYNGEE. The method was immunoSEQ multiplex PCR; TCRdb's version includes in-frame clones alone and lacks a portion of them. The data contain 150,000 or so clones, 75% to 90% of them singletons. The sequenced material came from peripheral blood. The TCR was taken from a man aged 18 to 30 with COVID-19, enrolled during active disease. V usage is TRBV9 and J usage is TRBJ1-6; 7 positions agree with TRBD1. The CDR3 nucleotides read TGTGCCAGCAGCCCACGAGACAGGGTGGCCAATTCACCCCTCCACTTT. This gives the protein CASSPRDRVANSPLHF.